The sequence of this TCR beta chain was determined in a study of cytomegalovirus exposure and HLA in healthy donors. The CDR3 runs 17 residues. Looked up from germline, CDR1 is SGHNT and CDR2 is YYREEE (reference sequence). Trimming at V came to 4 bases and at J to 0 bases, leaving 12 bases not matched to a gene. The PCR made use of 60 Vbeta and 13 Jbeta primers. The method was immunoSEQ multiplex PCR; TCRdb's version includes in-frame clones alone and lacks a portion of them. The table includes around 200,000 clones, about 80% detected once. This clonotype originated in a woman aged 50 to 60 in good health and CMV-seropositive. The genes are TRBV5-4 and TRBJ2-7; 8 bases are a match to TRBD1. Specimen: PBMCs. CDR3 DNA sequence: TGTGCCAGCAGCCCGACCGGGACAGGACCCCTCTCCTACGAGCAGTACTTC. It translates to CASSPTGTGPLSYEQYF. Based on the CDR3 plus reference TRBV5-4 and TRBJ2-7, the full variable domain is ETGVTQSPTHLIKTRGQQVTLRCSSQSGHNTVSWYQQALGQGPQFIFQYYREEENGRGNFPPRFSGLQFPNYSSELNVNALELDDSALYLCASSPTGTGPLSYEQYFGPGTRLTVT.